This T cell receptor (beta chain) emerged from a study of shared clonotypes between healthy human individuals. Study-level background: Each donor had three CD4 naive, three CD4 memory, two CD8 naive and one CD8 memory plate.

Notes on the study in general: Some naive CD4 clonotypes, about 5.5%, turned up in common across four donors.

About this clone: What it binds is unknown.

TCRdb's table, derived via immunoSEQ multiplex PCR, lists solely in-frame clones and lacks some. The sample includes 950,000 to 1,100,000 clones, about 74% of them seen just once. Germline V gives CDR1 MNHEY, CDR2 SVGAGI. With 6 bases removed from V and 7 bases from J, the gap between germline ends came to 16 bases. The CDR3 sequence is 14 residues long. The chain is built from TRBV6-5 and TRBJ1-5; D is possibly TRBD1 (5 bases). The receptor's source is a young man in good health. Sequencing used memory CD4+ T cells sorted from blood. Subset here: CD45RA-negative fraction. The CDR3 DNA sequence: TGTGCCAGCAGCTCAGGGTTTAATGGGCAGCCCCAGCATTTT. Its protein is CASSSGFNGQPQHF.